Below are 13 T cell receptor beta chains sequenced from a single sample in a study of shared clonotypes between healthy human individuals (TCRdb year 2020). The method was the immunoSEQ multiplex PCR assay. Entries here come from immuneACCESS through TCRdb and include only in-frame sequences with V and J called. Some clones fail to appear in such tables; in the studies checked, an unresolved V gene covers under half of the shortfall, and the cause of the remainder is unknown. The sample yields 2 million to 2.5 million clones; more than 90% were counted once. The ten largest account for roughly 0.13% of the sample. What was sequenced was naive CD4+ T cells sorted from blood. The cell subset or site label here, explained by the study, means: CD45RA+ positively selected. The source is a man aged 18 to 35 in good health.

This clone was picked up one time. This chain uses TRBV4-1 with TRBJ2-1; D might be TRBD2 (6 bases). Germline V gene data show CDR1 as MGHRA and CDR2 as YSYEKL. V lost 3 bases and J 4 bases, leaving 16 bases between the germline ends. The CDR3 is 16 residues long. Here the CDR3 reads CASSHFPGLGYNEQFF. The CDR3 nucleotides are TGCGCCAGCAGCCATTTTCCGGGACTCGGTTACAATGAGCAGTTCTTC.

This chain's CDR3 is CASSLNAGKTDTQYF. The CDR3 nucleotides are TGCGCCAGCAGCTTGAATGCAGGGAAAACAGATACGCAGTATTTT. V and J are TRBV5-1 and TRBJ2-3, with D possibly matching TRBD1 (5 bases). Trimming pared 1 base from V and 3 bases from J, leaving 12 bases between. The CDR3 is made up of 15 amino acids. The germline gives CDR1 SGHRS, CDR2 YFSETQ.

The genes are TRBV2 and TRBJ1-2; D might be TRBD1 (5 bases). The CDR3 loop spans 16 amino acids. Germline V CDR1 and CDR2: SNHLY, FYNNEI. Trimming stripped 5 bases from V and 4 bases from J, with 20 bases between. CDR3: CASSREVPQGSYGYTF. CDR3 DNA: TGTGCCAGCAGTCGAGAGGTCCCTCAGGGTTCCTATGGCTACACCTTC.

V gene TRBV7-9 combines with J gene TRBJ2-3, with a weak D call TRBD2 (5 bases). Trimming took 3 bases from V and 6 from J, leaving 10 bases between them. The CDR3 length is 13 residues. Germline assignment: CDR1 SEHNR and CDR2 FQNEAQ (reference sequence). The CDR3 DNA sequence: TGTGCCAGCAGCTTTAGTAGCGCGGATACGCAGTATTTT. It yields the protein CASSFSSADTQYF.

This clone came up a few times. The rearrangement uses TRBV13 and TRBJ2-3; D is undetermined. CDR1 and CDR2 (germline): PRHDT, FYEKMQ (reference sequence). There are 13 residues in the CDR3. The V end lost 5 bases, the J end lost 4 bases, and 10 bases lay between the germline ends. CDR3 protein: CASSPPGADTQYF. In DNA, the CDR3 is TGTGCCAGCAGCCCCCCCGGAGCAGATACGCAGTATTTT.

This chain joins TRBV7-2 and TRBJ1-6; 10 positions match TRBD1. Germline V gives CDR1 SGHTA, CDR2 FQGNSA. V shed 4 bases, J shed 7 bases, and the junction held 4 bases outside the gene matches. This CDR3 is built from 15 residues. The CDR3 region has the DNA TGTGCCAGCAGCTGGGGGACAGGGGAAAATTCACCCCTCCACTTT. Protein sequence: CASSWGTGENSPLHF.

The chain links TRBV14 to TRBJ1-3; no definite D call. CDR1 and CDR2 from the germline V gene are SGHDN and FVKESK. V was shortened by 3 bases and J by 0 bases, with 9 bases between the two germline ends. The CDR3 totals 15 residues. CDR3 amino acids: CASSHGGPSGNTIYF. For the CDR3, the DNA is TGTGCCAGCAGCCACGGAGGGCCCTCTGGAAACACCATATATTTT.

CDR3 in DNA: TGTGCCAGCAGTTTATCTACTAGCGGGGGGGCGACCCAGTACTTC. Translation gives CASSLSTSGGATQYF. V usage is TRBV27 and J usage is TRBJ2-5, with 13 nucleotides matching TRBD2. The CDR3 sequence is 15 residues long. The germline V gene encodes CDR1 MNHEY and CDR2 SMNVEV (reference sequence). With V trimmed by 0 bases and J by 7 bases, 2 bases remained unmatched.

CDR3 in amino acids: CASSLMTGEGNNTEAFF. The CDR3 DNA reads TGCGCCAGCAGCTTGATGACTGGGGAAGGGAACAACACTGAAGCTTTCTTT. The rearrangement joins TRBV5-1 to TRBJ1-1; D unclear. The CDR3 is 17 amino acids. Germline-derived CDR1 and CDR2 are SGHRS and YFSETQ. Trimming removed 1 base from V and 2 bases from J, with 18 bases in between.

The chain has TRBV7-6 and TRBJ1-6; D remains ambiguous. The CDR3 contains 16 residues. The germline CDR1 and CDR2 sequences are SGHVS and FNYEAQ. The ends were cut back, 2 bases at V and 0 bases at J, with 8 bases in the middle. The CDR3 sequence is CASSLSGSSYNSPLHF. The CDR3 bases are TGTGCCAGCAGCTTAAGCGGAAGCTCCTATAATTCACCCCTCCACTTT.

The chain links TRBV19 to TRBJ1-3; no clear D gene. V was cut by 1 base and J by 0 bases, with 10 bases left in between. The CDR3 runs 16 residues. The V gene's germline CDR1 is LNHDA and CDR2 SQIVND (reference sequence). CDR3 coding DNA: TGTGCCAGTAGTATAGCTGACCCGCGCTCTGGAAACACCATATATTTT. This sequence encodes CASSIADPRSGNTIYF.

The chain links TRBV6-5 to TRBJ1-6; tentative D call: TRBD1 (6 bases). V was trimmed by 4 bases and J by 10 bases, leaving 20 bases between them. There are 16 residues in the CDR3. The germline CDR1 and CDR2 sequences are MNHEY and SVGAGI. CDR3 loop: CASSFDLQGIQSPLHF. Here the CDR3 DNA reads TGTGCCAGCAGTTTCGATTTACAGGGCATTCAGTCACCCCTCCACTTT.

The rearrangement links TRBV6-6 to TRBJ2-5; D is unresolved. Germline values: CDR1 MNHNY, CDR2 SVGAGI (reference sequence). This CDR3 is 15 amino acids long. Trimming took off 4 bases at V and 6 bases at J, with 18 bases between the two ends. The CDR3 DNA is TGTGCCAGCAGTTCCCCATTTAAGGGTAAACAGACCCAGTACTTC. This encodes CASSSPFKGKQTQYF.